This T cell receptor beta chain appears in the sequencing data of a study of post-analysis software for immune sequencing data. Findings and limits, study-wide: In patients, TRBV5-6, TRBV5-1 and TRBV20-1 belonged to about five TRBV segments found more frequently than in controls.

Trimming shortened V by 6 bases and J by 2 bases, and 10 bases separated the two germline ends. The CDR3 contains 13 residues. Sequencing libraries made from TCR beta cDNA carried unique molecular identifiers. TCRdb re-called the PCR reads through MiXCR, storing one row per CDR3 protein. The data show more than 450,000 distinct CDR3 sequences, with 44% seen just once and 1.7% held by the top ten. This clonotype has a handful of counts. Its cognate antigen is unknown. Material: blood. The sequence derives from a girl aged 10-17 years with multiple sclerosis. The rearrangement links TRBV12-3 or TRBV12-4 to TRBJ1-2, with D tentatively TRBD1 (6 bases). For the CDR3, the DNA is TGTGCCAGCAGAACAGACAGGAACTATGGCTACACCTTC. It translates to CASRTDRNYGYTF.